This T cell receptor beta chain was profiled in a study of T cell repertoires in cytomegalovirus infection (dated by TCRdb to about 2019). For context, the study as a whole: Because public TCR beta signatures pointed to carriage of CMV infection together with the matching HLA type, the HLA type of each donor mattered for the analysis. The full study reports these points: The ex vivo response was dominated by HLA-C-restricted CMV-specific TCR beta clonotypes, which also provided the single most frequent clonotype in two of eight donors. In both this cohort and an independent roughly 360-donor cohort, the cumulative frequency of public TCR beta family members distinguished carriers of CMV infection plus the relevant HLA type.

In its sample, this clonotype was seen a few times. The clone's antigen remains unknown. Nothing much larger sits one base from this clone, and base qualities are not available. The sequencer listed for this sample is Illumina HiSeq 1500. Using fastp trimming at Q25 and MiXCR clonotype assembly, TCRdb reanalyzed the public sequencing data and kept in-frame beta chains. When rows share a CDR3 protein, they turn into one entry using the most common DNA and genes. The sample table contains roughly 310,000 distinct CDR3 sequences; only one count was recorded for roughly 15% of them. The ten largest make up 9.5% to 15% of the sample. From its cysteine to its phenylalanine, the CDR3 spans 14 amino acids. Just CDR3 DNA is preserved here, 42 bases in frame from base 1. CDR1 and CDR2, per the germline V gene, are SGHDT and YYEEEE. V and J lose 4 bases and 5 bases, and a span of 15 bases separates them.

The receptor was derived from a human donor in good health (CMV status not recorded). Some clones in this sample may be carry-over from other donors' samples. Material: PBMCs. This chain joins TRBV5-6 to TRBJ2-5; the D element could tentatively be TRBD1 or TRBD2, as 5 bases agree for each. In nucleotide form, the sequence is TGTGCCAGCAGCCCCACAGGCTGGGAGGAGACCCAGTACTTC. This yields the protein CASSPTGWEETQYF. Reference TRBV5-6 and TRBJ2-5 genes cover what lies past the CDR3, so the full variable domain is DAGVTQSPTHLIKTRGQQVTLRCSPKSGHDTVSWYQQALGQGPQFIFQYYEEEERQRGNFPDRFSGHQFPNYSSELNVNALLLGDSALYLCASSPTGWEETQYFGPGTRLLVL.